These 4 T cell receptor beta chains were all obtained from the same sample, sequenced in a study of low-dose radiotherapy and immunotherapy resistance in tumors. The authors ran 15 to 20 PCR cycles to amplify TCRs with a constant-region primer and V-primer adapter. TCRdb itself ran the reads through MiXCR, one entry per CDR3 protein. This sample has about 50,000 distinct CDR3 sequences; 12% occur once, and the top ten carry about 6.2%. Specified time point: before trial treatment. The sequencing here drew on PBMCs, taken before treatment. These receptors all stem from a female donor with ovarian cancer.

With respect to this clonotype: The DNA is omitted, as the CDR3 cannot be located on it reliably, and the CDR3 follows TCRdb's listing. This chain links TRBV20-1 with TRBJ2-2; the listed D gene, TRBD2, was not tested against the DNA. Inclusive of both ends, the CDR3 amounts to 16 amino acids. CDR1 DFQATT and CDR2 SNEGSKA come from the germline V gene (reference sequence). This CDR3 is CSARVSGRAHGELFFF.

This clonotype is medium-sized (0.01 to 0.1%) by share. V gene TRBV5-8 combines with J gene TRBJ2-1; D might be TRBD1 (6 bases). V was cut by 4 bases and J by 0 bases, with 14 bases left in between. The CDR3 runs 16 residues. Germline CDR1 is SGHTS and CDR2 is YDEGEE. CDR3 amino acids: CASSVYRVSSYNEQFF. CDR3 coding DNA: TGTGCCAGCAGCGTATACAGGGTTAGCTCCTACAATGAGCAGTTCTTC.

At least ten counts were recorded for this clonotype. CDR3 sequence: CASSFGRGPREQYF. DNA for the CDR3: TGTGCCAGCAGTTTTGGCAGGGGCCCACGCGAGCAGTACTTC. The chain carries TRBV12-3 or TRBV12-4 and TRBJ2-7, with D perhaps matching TRBD1 (6 bases). Between the trimmed V and J ends, which lost 3 bases and 6 bases, there was a span of 15 bases. This CDR3 has 14 residues.

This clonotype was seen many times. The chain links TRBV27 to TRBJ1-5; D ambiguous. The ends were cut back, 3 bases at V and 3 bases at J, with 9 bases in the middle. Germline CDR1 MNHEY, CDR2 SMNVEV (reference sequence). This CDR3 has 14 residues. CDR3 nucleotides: TGTGCCAGCAGTTTTGGGCGGAACAATCAGCCCCAGCATTTT. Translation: CASSFGRNNQPQHF.